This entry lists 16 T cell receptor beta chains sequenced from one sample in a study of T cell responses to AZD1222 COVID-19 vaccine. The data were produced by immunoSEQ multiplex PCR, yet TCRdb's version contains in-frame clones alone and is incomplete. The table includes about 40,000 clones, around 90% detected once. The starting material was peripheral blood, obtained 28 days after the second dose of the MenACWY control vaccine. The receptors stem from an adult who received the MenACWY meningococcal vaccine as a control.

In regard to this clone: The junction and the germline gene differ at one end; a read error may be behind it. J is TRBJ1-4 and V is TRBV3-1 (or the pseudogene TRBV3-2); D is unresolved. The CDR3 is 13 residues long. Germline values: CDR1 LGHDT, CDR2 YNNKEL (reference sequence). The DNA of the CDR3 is TGTGCCAGCAGCCAAGGCACTATTGAAAAACTGTTTTTT. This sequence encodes CASSQGTIEKLFF.

DNA for the CDR3: TGTGCCTGGAGTGTCACAATATTAGCGGGAGGGAACACCGGGGAGCTGTTTTTT. Amino acid sequence: CAWSVTILAGGNTGELFF. The chain uses TRBV30 and TRBJ2-2, with 10 bases aligning to TRBD2. There are 18 residues in the CDR3. The V segment lost 0 bases and the J segment 1 base; nucleotides outside the gene matches: 8. Germline V gene lookup returns CDR1 GTSNPN and CDR2 SVGIG (reference sequence).

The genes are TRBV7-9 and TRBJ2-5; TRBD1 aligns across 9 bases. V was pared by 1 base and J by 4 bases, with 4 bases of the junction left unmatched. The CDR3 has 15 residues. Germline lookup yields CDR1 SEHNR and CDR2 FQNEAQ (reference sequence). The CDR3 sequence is CASSLGTGVRETQYF. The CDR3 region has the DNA TGTGCCAGCAGCTTAGGGACAGGGGTTCGAGAGACCCAGTACTTC.

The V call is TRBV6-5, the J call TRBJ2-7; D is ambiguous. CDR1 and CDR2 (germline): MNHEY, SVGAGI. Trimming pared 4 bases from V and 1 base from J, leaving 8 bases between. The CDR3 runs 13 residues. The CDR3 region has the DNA TGTGCCAGCAGTTTAGGAGTATCCTACGAGCAGTACTTC. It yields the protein CASSLGVSYEQYF.

CDR3 DNA: TGTGCCAGCAGCCAACAGGGGCAGGGCTACACCTTC. Translation: CASSQQGQGYTF. The chain combines TRBV3-1 (or the pseudogene TRBV3-2) with TRBJ1-2; the D gene is possibly TRBD1 (6 bases). This CDR3 spans 12 amino acids. Trimming removed 2 bases from V and 8 bases from J, with 9 bases in between. Germline CDR1 is LGHDT and CDR2 is YNNKEL (reference sequence).

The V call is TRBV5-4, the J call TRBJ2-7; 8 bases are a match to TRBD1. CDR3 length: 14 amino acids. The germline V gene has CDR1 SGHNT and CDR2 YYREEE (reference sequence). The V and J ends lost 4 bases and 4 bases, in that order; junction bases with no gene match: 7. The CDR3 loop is CASSDDRGFYEQYF. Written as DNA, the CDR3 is TGTGCCAGCAGCGATGACAGGGGTTTTTACGAGCAGTACTTC.

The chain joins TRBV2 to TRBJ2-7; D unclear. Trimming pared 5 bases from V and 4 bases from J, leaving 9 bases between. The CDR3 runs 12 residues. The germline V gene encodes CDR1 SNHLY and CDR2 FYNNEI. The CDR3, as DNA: TGTGCCAGCAGTTTTCAAGGGTACGAGCAGTACTTC. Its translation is CASSFQGYEQYF.

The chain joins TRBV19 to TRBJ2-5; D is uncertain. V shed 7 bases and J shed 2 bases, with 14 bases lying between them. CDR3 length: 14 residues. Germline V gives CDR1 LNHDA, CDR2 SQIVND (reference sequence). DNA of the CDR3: TGTGCCAGTAAAGGTCGTAGGTCTCAAGAGACCCAGTACTTC. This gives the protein CASKGRRSQETQYF.

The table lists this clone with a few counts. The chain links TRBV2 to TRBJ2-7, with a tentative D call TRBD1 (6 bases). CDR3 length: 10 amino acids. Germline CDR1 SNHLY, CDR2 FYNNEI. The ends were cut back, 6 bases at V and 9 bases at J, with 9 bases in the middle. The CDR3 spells CASSGTSQYF. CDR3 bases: TGTGCCAGCAGCGGGACATCGCAGTACTTC.

In nucleotides, the CDR3 is TGTGCCAGTAGTACCCAGCTAAGAACGAACACCGGGGAGCTGTTTTTT. Its protein is CASSTQLRTNTGELFF. The chain has TRBV19 and TRBJ2-2; D gene ambiguous. This CDR3 has 16 residues. V lost 4 bases and J lost 0, with 12 bases in between. The V gene's germline CDR1 is LNHDA and CDR2 SQIVND (reference sequence). Full variable domain (missing parts from reference TRBV19 and TRBJ2-2): DGGITQSPKYLFRKEGQNVTLSCEQNLNHDAMYWYRQDPGQGLRLIYYSQIVNDFQKGDIAEGYSVSREKKESFPLTVTSAQKNPTAFYLCASSTQLRTNTGELFFGEGSRLTVL.

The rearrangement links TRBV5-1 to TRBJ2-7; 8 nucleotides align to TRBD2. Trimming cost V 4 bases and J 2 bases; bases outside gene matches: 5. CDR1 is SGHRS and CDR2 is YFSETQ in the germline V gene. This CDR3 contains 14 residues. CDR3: CASSPSGGAYEQYF. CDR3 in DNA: TGCGCCAGCAGCCCGAGCGGGGGCGCCTACGAGCAGTACTTC.

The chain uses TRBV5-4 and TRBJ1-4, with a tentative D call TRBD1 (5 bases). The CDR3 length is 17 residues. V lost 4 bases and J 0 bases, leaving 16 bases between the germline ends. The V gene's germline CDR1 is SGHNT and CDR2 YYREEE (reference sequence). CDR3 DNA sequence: TGTGCCAGCAGCCGCGGGGGTTTCGCCGCAACTAATGAAAAACTGTTTTTT. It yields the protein CASSRGGFAATNEKLFF.

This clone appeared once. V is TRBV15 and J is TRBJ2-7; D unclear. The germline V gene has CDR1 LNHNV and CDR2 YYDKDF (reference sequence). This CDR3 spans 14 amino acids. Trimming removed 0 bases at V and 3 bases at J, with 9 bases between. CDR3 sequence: CATSRDRVGYEQYF. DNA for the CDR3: TGTGCCACCAGCAGAGATAGGGTAGGCTACGAGCAGTACTTC. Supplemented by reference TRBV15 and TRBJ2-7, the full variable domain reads DAMVIQNPRYQVTQFGKPVTLSCSQTLNHNVMYWYQQKSSQAPKLLFHYYDKDFNNEADTPDNFQSRRPNTSFCFLDIRSPGLGDTAMYLCATSRDRVGYEQYFGPGTRLTVT.

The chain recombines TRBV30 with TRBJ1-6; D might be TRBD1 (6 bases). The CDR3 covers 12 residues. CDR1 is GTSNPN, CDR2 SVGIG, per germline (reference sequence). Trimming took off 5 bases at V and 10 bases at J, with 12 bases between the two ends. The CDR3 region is CAWHRVGSPLHF. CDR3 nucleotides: TGTGCCTGGCACAGGGTCGGATCACCCCTCCACTTT. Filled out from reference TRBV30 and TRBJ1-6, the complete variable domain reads SQTIHQWPATLVQPVGSPLSLECTVEGTSNPNLYWYRQAAGRGLQLLFYSVGIGQISSEVPQNLSASRPQDRQFILSSKKLLLSDSGFYLCAWHRVGSPLHFGNGTRLTVT.

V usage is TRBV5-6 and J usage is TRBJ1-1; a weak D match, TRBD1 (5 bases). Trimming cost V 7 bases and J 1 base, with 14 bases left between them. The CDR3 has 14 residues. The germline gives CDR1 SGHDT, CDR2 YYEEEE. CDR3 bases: TGTGCCAGCGCGGGAAGGGGTCGGAACACTGAAGCTTTCTTT. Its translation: CASAGRGRNTEAFF.

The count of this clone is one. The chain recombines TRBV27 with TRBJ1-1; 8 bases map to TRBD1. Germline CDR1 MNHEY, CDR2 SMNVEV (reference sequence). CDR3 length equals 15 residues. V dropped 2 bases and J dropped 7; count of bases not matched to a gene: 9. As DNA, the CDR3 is TGTGCCAGCAGTTTACACCAGGGGGCAGGTAGTGAAGCTTTCTTT. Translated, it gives CASSLHQGAGSEAFF.